A selection of T cell receptor beta chains follows, all from one sample in a study of blood T cell repertoires in COVID-19. The assay was immunoSEQ multiplex PCR, and TCRdb's table has in-frame clones only and misses some. Of around 230,000 clones in the sample, about nine tenths were seen once. The material sequenced was peripheral blood. The source of these receptors is a man in his 60s who had recovered from COVID-19. The CDR3 runs from the conserved cysteine through the conserved F or W. Fields, in order: D gene, J gene, V gene, clone size, CDR3 length, CDR3 DNA, CDR3 protein. The D gene is left open where the match is weak. Part of the rows lack a size; the others show once, few, many or a class for expanded clones.

>TRBD1|TRBJ1-3|TRBV5-1|NA|14
TGCGCCAGCAGCCCAGGGACAGTCGGAAACACCATATATTTT
CASSPGTVGNTIYF
>NA|TRBJ1-2|TRBV3-1/TRBV3-2|NA|16
TGTGCCAGCAGCCAAGAAAACCTAGGAGTTAACTATGGCTACACCTTC
CASSQENLGVNYGYTF
>TRBD1|TRBJ1-4|TRBV5-1|NA|15
TGCGCCAGCAGACGGGACAGGGGAGTCGTTGAGGAACTGTTTTTT
CASRRDRGVVEELFF
>NA|TRBJ2-5|TRBV4-2|NA|16
TGTGCCAGCAGCCAAGGAAGAGGGAAGGTCGGAGAGACCCAGTACTTC
CASSQGRGKVGETQYF
>NA|TRBJ2-6|TRBV5-1|NA|16
TGCGCCAGCAGGCCCACCGGGGGTGGAGGGGCCAACGTCCTGACTTTC
CASRPTGGGGANVLTF
>NA|TRBJ2-5|TRBV18|NA|15
TGTGCCAGCTCATCTCGACAAGGAGGACAAGAGACCCAGTACTTC
CASSSRQGGQETQYF
>TRBD1|TRBJ1-5|TRBV18|NA|15
TGTGCCAGCTCACCATTCAGGGGGGCGAATCAGCCCCAGCATTTT
CASSPFRGANQPQHF
>TRBD1|TRBJ1-3|TRBV6-5|NA|16
TGTGCCAGCAGTTACTCTGAGGGGGCGCGGGGAAACACCATATATTTT
CASSYSEGARGNTIYF
>NA|TRBJ1-1|TRBV10-1|NA|11
TGCGCCAGCAGTGAGCCCAGTGAAGCTTTCTTT
CASSEPSEAFF
>NA|TRBJ1-2|TRBV6-5|few|16
TGTGCCAGCAGTTTGGGGGGTGGGAGCTCTAACTATGGCTACACCTTC
CASSLGGGSSNYGYTF
>NA|TRBJ1-2|TRBV7-9|NA|15
TGTGCCAGCAGCTTATTACAGGGCCCGACGTCTGGCTACACCTTC
CASSLLQGPTSGYTF
>TRBD2|TRBJ2-2|TRBV28|NA|17
TGTGCCAGCTGGACTAGCGGGGGGGAACAGAACACCGGGGAGCTGTTTTTT
CASWTSGGEQNTGELFF
>NA|TRBJ1-1|TRBV30|NA|12
TGTGCCTGGGCCCGGGGGAACACTGAAGCTTTCTTT
CAWARGNTEAFF
>TRBD2|TRBJ2-1|TRBV5-4|NA|14
TGTGCCAGCAGCGCCGGGACTAGCTCCCATGAGCAGTTCTTC
CASSAGTSSHEQFF
>TRBD2|TRBJ2-1|TRBV5-1|NA|14
TGCGCCAGCAGCTTGCTACTAGCGGGGGGGGAGCAGTTCTTC
CASSLLLAGGEQFF
>NA|TRBJ2-7|TRBV5-1|NA|15
TGCGCCAGCAAGAATCAGGACATATCCTCTAACGAGCAGTACTTC
CASKNQDISSNEQYF
>NA|TRBJ1-4|TRBV30|once|12
TGTGCCTGGAGTGGGACGGGGGAAAAACTGTTTTTT
CAWSGTGEKLFF
>NA|TRBJ2-1|TRBV6-6|NA|16
TGTGCCAGCAGTTACCCCCCCAGGGCTTTATACAATGAGCAGTTCTTC
CASSYPPRALYNEQFF
>TRBD2|TRBJ2-7|TRBV6-2/TRBV6-3|NA|19
TGTGCCAGCAGTTTCGATACCGGGACTAGCGGGGGTCTCCACTACGAGCAGTACTTC
CASSFDTGTSGGLHYEQYF
>TRBD2|TRBJ2-4|TRBV3-1/TRBV3-2|NA|16
TGTGCCAGCAGCCTCTATAGCGGGGGGGCCAAAAACATTCAGTACTTC
CASSLYSGGAKNIQYF
>NA|TRBJ1-5|TRBV10-3|NA|15
TGTGCCATCAGTGAGGACAGCAATAGCAATCAGCCCCAGCATTTT
CAISEDSNSNQPQHF
>TRBD1|TRBJ1-1|TRBV7-8|NA|16
TGTGCCAGCAGCCCCCGACAGGGGGCTACGAACACTGAAGCTTTCTTT
CASSPRQGATNTEAFF
>NA|TRBJ1-1|TRBV20-1|NA|12
TGCAGTGCTAGTCGCCCCGAACGGGAGGATTTCTTT
CSASRPEREDFF
>NA|TRBJ1-4|TRBV12-3/TRBV12-4|NA|13
TGTGCCAGCAGACTTACAGGCCGGGAAAAACTGTTTTTT
CASRLTGREKLFF
>NA|TRBJ2-6|TRBV1|NA|18
TGCACCAGGGGATTACAGGACAAGGGTCGTAGGGGGGCCAACGTCCTGACTTTC
CTRGLQDKGRRGANVLTF
>NA|TRBJ2-5|TRBV11-2|NA|14
TGTGCCAGCAGCTTCGGACCCAGGGGTGAGACCCAGTACTTC
CASSFGPRGETQYF
>TRBD1|TRBJ1-6|TRBV19|once|14
TGTGCCAGTAACTCACGGGACAGGGGTTCACCCCTCCACTTT
CASNSRDRGSPLHF
>NA|TRBJ1-6|TRBV2|NA|18
TGTGCCAGCAGTGCCCGGGGGGGCCTCAGCTCCTATAATTCACCCCTCCACTTT
CASSARGGLSSYNSPLHF
>NA|TRBJ1-1|TRBV27|NA|16
TGTGCCAGCAGTTCACTATCCCGTGGGGGGATTAAAGAAGCTTTCTTT
CASSSLSRGGIKEAFF
>NA|TRBJ2-3|TRBV30|NA|15
TGTGCCTGGAGTGTACAATCTCCCGGCACAGATACGCAGTATTTT
CAWSVQSPGTDTQYF
>TRBD2|TRBJ2-7|TRBV12-5|NA|15
TGTGCTAGTGGTTCCCAAGCGGGGGGGCTCTTCGAGCAGTACTTC
CASGSQAGGLFEQYF
>NA|TRBJ1-5|TRBV15|NA|16
TGTGCCACCAGCAGAGACGGGTCTCAAAGGGGTCAGCCCCAGCATTTT
CATSRDGSQRGQPQHF
>TRBD1|TRBJ1-2|TRBV3-1/TRBV3-2|NA|18
TGTGCCAGCAGCCAAGTATGGAGACAGGGGGCTCTCAACTATGGCTACACCTTC
CASSQVWRQGALNYGYTF
>TRBD1|TRBJ1-3|TRBV6-5|once|14
TGTGCCAGCAGAGCGACAGGGGGTGGAAACACCATATATTTT
CASRATGGGNTIYF
>TRBD1|TRBJ2-2|TRBV9|NA|17
TGTGCCAGCACCCCCTACCTTGGGACAGGGAACACCGGGGAGCTGTTTTTT
CASTPYLGTGNTGELFF
>NA|TRBJ2-3|TRBV5-1|few|17
TGCGCCAGCAGCTTGGCAAGAGGAGGAGGGCGCACAGATACGCAGTATTTT
CASSLARGGGRTDTQYF
>NA|TRBJ1-5|TRBV19|NA|15
TGTGCCAGTACCCTATCACGACAGATTAATCAGCCCCAGCATTTT
CASTLSRQINQPQHF
>NA|TRBJ2-3|TRBV4-1|NA|16
TGCGCCAGCAGCCACGACAGTCGAATCAGGGCAGATACGCAGTATTTT
CASSHDSRIRADTQYF